A single sample gave rise to the 32 T cell receptor beta chains below, sequenced in a study of cytomegalovirus exposure and HLA in healthy donors. Primers included in the PCR were 60 Vbeta and 13 Jbeta primers. Profiling relied on immunoSEQ multiplex PCR, and the TCRdb table lists in-frame clones only, not all of them. Here the sample spans more than 100,000 clones, about three quarters being singletons. Sequencing was carried out using PBMCs. These receptors were collected from a woman aged 18-29 years in good health and CMV-seronegative.

CDR3 residues: CAWSVQGARTDTQYF. The CDR3 nucleotides are TGTGCCTGGAGTGTACAAGGGGCCCGAACAGATACGCAGTATTTT. V gene TRBV30 combines with J gene TRBJ2-3; D is possibly TRBD1 (5 bases). V was clipped by 0 bases and J by 3 bases, with 13 bases between them. The CDR3 has 15 residues. Germline lookup yields CDR1 GTSNPN and CDR2 SVGIG (reference sequence).

This clone was recorded only once. The chain carries TRBV6-5 and TRBJ1-1; D is perhaps TRBD1 (5 bases). The CDR3 length is 12 residues. Germline V gene sequence: CDR1 MNHEY, CDR2 SVGAGI. The ends were cut back, 11 bases at V and 5 bases at J, with 15 bases in the middle. In DNA form, the CDR3 reads TGTGCCGCCCACGGGGGGTCAACTGAAGCTTTCTTT. Translation gives CAAHGGSTEAFF.

The chain uses TRBV5-4 and TRBJ2-1, with a tentative D call TRBD2 (5 bases). The CDR3 runs to 15 residues. Germline lookup yields CDR1 SGHNT and CDR2 YYREEE (reference sequence). Trimming removed 4 bases from V and 3 bases from J, with 14 bases in between. The CDR3 sequence is CASSVDSGGYNEQFF. The CDR3 region has the DNA TGTGCCAGCAGCGTGGACTCGGGTGGCTACAATGAGCAGTTCTTC.

The chain is built from TRBV6-5 and TRBJ1-1; 7 positions match TRBD1. The germline gives CDR1 MNHEY, CDR2 SVGAGI. The length of the CDR3 is 14 residues. V lost 5 bases, J lost 3 bases, and 6 bases stayed unmatched. The CDR3 DNA reads TGTGCCAGCAGTCACAGGGGACCGCACACTGAAGCTTTCTTT. This encodes CASSHRGPHTEAFF.

This clone was seen only once. V usage is TRBV4-2 and J usage is TRBJ2-2; 11 positions agree with TRBD1. CDR3 length: 19 residues. V shed 1 base, J shed 7 bases, and the junction held 14 bases outside the gene matches. Germline loops: CDR1 LGHNA, CDR2 YNFKEQ. CDR3 sequence (DNA): TGTGCCAGCAGCCAAGGATCGAGTGATGGGACAGGGGGGGGCGGGGAGCTGTTTTTT. It encodes CASSQGSSDGTGGGGELFF.

V and J are TRBV25-1 and TRBJ1-2; unclear D gene. V was cut by 3 bases and J by 8 bases, with 19 bases left in between. The CDR3 covers 15 residues. Germline CDR1 is MGHDK and CDR2 is SYGVNS. This CDR3 is CASSESSTRAEGYTF. For the CDR3, the DNA is TGTGCCAGCAGTGAGTCCTCAACAAGAGCGGAGGGCTACACCTTC.

On this clone itself: One junction end does not reproduce the germline sequence, and a read error may be involved. The chain links TRBV7-9 to TRBJ1-1, with D uncertain. The CDR3 sequence is 12 residues long. Germline assignment: CDR1 SEHNR and CDR2 FQNEAQ (reference sequence). CDR3 region: CSSSYMRIEAFF. The CDR3 nucleotides read TGTTCCAGCAGTTATATGAGGATAGAAGCTTTCTTT.

The chain links TRBV5-1 to TRBJ2-4, with 9 bases fitting TRBD1. The CDR3 loop spans 14 amino acids. The J segment lost 6 bases and the V segment lost 2 bases, leaving 3 bases of the junction unmatched. Germline CDR1 is SGHRS and CDR2 is YFSETQ. CDR3 protein: CASSFGQGINIQYF. CDR3 DNA: TGCGCCAGCAGCTTCGGACAGGGGATAAACATTCAGTACTTC.

The chain has TRBV29-1 and TRBJ2-7, with TRBD2 matching over 8 bases. Germline lookup yields CDR1 SQVTM and CDR2 ANQGSEA. The CDR3 loop spans 13 amino acids. Germline trimming cut 2 bases from V and 2 bases from J; bases unmatched to any gene: 2. The CDR3 bases are TGCAGCGTTGAAACTAGCGGAACCTACGAGCAGTACTTC. Translation: CSVETSGTYEQYF.

J is TRBJ1-2 and V is TRBV6-5, with TRBD1 as a possible D gene (6 bases). This CDR3 spans 13 amino acids. V was pared by 6 bases and J by 5 bases, with 13 bases between. From germline, CDR1 is MNHEY and CDR2 SVGAGI. In nucleotides, the CDR3 is TGTGCCAGCAGGCGGGGGCGGGAATATGGCTACACCTTC. The encoded protein is CASRRGREYGYTF.

V gene TRBV6-5 combines with J gene TRBJ2-7; the D gene is possibly TRBD2 (5 bases). Per the germline V gene, CDR1 is MNHEY and CDR2 is SVGAGI. V was pared by 5 bases and J by 4 bases, with 15 bases between. CDR3 length: 14 residues. CDR3 sequence (DNA): TGTGCCAGCAGTCCATTAGCGATCATATACGAGCAGTACTTC. Translated: CASSPLAIIYEQYF.

The chain has TRBV5-4 and TRBJ2-5; TRBD2 is a possible D gene (6 bases). Germline V lookup: CDR1 SGHNT, CDR2 YYREEE (reference sequence). Trimming took 3 bases from V and 2 from J, leaving 14 bases between them. The CDR3 contains 15 residues. CDR3 sequence: CASSSPGLTQETQYF. CDR3 in DNA: TGTGCCAGCAGCTCACCGGGACTGACACAAGAGACCCAGTACTTC.

V is TRBV12-5 and J is TRBJ2-7; 15 bases map to TRBD2. CDR1 is LGHNT and CDR2 is FRNRAP in the germline V gene. Losses at the gene ends were 3 bases for V and 3 bases for J; bases not matched to a gene: 12. The CDR3 runs to 19 residues. This CDR3 is CASGLAPGLAGGLDYEQYF. The CDR3, as DNA: TGTGCTAGTGGTTTAGCCCCCGGACTAGCGGGAGGGCTAGACTACGAGCAGTACTTC.

This chain connects TRBV18 to TRBJ2-7; 10 bases are a match to TRBD2. This CDR3 contains 18 residues. The V gene end was trimmed by 1 base and the J gene end by 5 bases; junction bases not matched to a gene: 14. CDR1 is KGHSH, CDR2 LQKENI, per germline. CDR3 nucleotides: TGTGCCAGCTCACCACTCTCAACCCAGCGGGAGGGCCGGAACGAGCAGTACTTC. Its protein is CASSPLSTQREGRNEQYF.

The rearrangement uses TRBV18 and TRBJ2-1, with 14 bases matching TRBD2. Germline lookup yields CDR1 KGHSH and CDR2 LQKENI. The V gene end was trimmed by 4 bases and the J gene end by 7 bases; junction bases not matched to a gene: 6. The CDR3 is made up of 16 amino acids. CDR3 in DNA: TGTGCCAGCTCACGGTTGACTAGCGGGAGGGGTAATGAGCAGTTCTTC. Translated: CASSRLTSGRGNEQFF.

The rearrangement joins TRBV30 to TRBJ1-3, with D possibly matching TRBD1 (5 bases). Between the trimmed V and J ends, which lost 2 bases and 2 bases, there was a span of 13 bases. The CDR3 runs 15 residues. The germline gives CDR1 GTSNPN, CDR2 SVGIG (reference sequence). The CDR3 sequence: CAWSWGEDAGNTIYF. The CDR3 region has the DNA TGTGCCTGGAGTTGGGGGGAGGACGCTGGAAACACCATATATTTT.

This chain connects TRBV12-5 to TRBJ2-3; 10 bases line up with TRBD2. CDR3 length: 19 residues. Germline V gene lookup returns CDR1 LGHNT and CDR2 FRNRAP. V lost 5 bases and J lost 7; bases outside the gene matches: 21. CDR3 loop: CASGPSAGGPTWRTNTQYF. DNA for the CDR3: TGTGCTAGTGGTCCTTCAGCGGGAGGGCCCACGTGGAGGACGAATACGCAGTATTTT.

Concerning this clone itself: At one boundary the junction diverges from the germline segment, which might be a read error. CDR3 protein: CASSQVGQTGVEKLLF. CDR3 coding DNA: TGCGCCAGCAGCCAAGTGGGTCAAACAGGGGTTGAAAAACTGCTTTTT. The genes are TRBV4-1 and TRBJ1-4, with 7 nucleotides matching TRBD1. Germline V CDR1 and CDR2: MGHRA, YSYEKL. CDR3 length: 16 amino acids.

The chain has TRBV2 and TRBJ1-2, with D unclear. The germline CDR1 and CDR2 sequences are SNHLY and FYNNEI. The ends were cut back, 7 bases at V and 8 bases at J, with 14 bases in the middle. The CDR3 sequence is 12 residues long. The CDR3 sequence: CASIWEGSGYTF. DNA of the CDR3: TGTGCCAGCATTTGGGAGGGAAGCGGCTACACCTTC.

This rearrangement joins TRBV4-1 to TRBJ2-2, with D possibly TRBD2 on 6 matching bases. The CDR3 loop spans 16 amino acids. V was trimmed by 1 base and J by 7 bases, leaving 16 bases between them. Germline CDR1 and CDR2: MGHRA and YSYEKL. This chain's CDR3 is CASSQASVGSGGELFF. DNA of the CDR3: TGCGCCAGCAGCCAAGCTAGCGTCGGATCGGGCGGGGAGCTGTTTTTT.

V is TRBV6-4 and J is TRBJ1-1, with D possibly being TRBD1 (5 bases). V shed 4 bases and J shed 1 base, with 16 bases lying between them. The CDR3 totals 16 residues. Germline V CDR1 and CDR2: MRHNA, SNTAGT. The CDR3 protein is CASSGTWRRENTEAFF. The CDR3, as DNA: TGTGCCAGCAGTGGAACTTGGCGCAGGGAGAACACTGAAGCTTTCTTT.

This clone is a singleton in its sample. V gene TRBV19 combines with J gene TRBJ2-2; TRBD1 aligns across 8 bases. Trimming took 10 bases from V and 9 from J; bases not matched to a gene: 13. CDR1 is LNHDA and CDR2 is SQIVND in the germline V gene (reference sequence). The CDR3 spans 14 residues. In nucleotides, the CDR3 is TGTGCCACCGCTTTGACAGGGGAGGCGAGGGAGCTGTTTTTT. It codes for CATALTGEARELFF.

This chain joins TRBV6-5 and TRBJ1-6; 7 positions agree with TRBD1. Unmatched junction bases numbered 6, after V lost 5 bases and J lost 8 bases. CDR1 is MNHEY and CDR2 is SVGAGI in the germline V gene. This CDR3 is built from 14 residues. In nucleotides, the CDR3 is TGTGCCAGCAGTAGAGGGGGCGCAGATTCACCCCTCCACTTT. It is translated as CASSRGGADSPLHF.

J is TRBJ1-1 and V is TRBV30; D possibly corresponds to TRBD1 (5 bases). Germline CDR1 GTSNPN, CDR2 SVGIG (reference sequence). The V end lost 3 bases, the J end lost 1 base, and 18 bases lay between the germline ends. The CDR3 has 16 amino acids. CDR3 sequence reads: CAWSPDSLPSNTEAFF. CDR3 nucleotides: TGTGCCTGGAGCCCCGACAGTCTACCTTCGAACACTGAAGCTTTCTTT.

In its sample, this clone ranks as medium-sized. The chain recombines TRBV7-9 with TRBJ2-2; TRBD2 might be the D (5 bases). Germline assignment: CDR1 SEHNR and CDR2 FQNEAQ (reference sequence). The CDR3 is 12 residues long. With 5 bases removed from V and 9 bases from J, the gap between germline ends came to 10 bases. CDR3 residues: CASSPLAWELFF. In DNA, the CDR3 is TGTGCCAGCAGCCCGCTAGCATGGGAGCTGTTTTTT.

A single count supports this clone. The rearrangement links TRBV30 to TRBJ2-2; 8 bases agree with TRBD2. Germline V gene data show CDR1 as GTSNPN and CDR2 as SVGIG (reference sequence). This CDR3 is 14 amino acids long. Trimming removed 2 bases from V and 5 bases from J; junction bases left unmatched: 4. CDR3 bases: TGTGCCTGGAGTCAGAAGCGGGAGACCGGGGAGCTGTTTTTT. Translating it yields CAWSQKRETGELFF.

The chain links TRBV9 to TRBJ1-4; D possibly corresponds to TRBD1 (5 bases). V shed 3 bases and J shed 5 bases, with 20 bases lying between them. Germline V CDR1 and CDR2: SGDLS, YYNGEE. The CDR3 is 17 residues long. As DNA, the CDR3 is TGTGCCAGCAGCGCTAACCCCTCGGGGGAGCGAAATGAAAAACTGTTTTTT. This encodes CASSANPSGERNEKLFF.

J is TRBJ2-1 and V is TRBV5-6, with D perhaps TRBD2 (7 bases). V was shortened by 2 bases and J by 3 bases, with 9 bases between the two germline ends. CDR1 and CDR2 from the germline V gene are SGHDT and YYEEEE. The CDR3 length is 14 residues. The CDR3 DNA reads TGTGCCAGCAGCTTAGGGGGGGGCTACAATGAGCAGTTCTTC. Translating it yields CASSLGGGYNEQFF.

The J gene is TRBJ2-2, the V gene TRBV30; TRBD2 aligns across 7 bases. The CDR3 contains 16 residues. Germline lookup yields CDR1 GTSNPN and CDR2 SVGIG (reference sequence). After removal of 5 bases from V and 2 bases from J, the junction contained 11 bases not matched to a gene. CDR3 DNA sequence: TGTGCCTGGGGACCCACTCTAGCGGCTAACACCGGGGAGCTGTTTTTT. Protein: CAWGPTLAANTGELFF.

The J gene is TRBJ1-2, the V gene TRBV25-1; the D is unclear. Germline V gives CDR1 MGHDK, CDR2 SYGVNS. This CDR3 has 13 amino acids. Trimming shortened V by 3 bases and J by 7 bases, and 12 bases separated the two germline ends. CDR3 protein: CASSDPGRGGYTF. The CDR3 bases are TGTGCCAGCAGTGACCCGGGCCGGGGTGGCTACACCTTC.

The V call is TRBV7-2, the J call TRBJ2-2; 9 nucleotides line up with TRBD1. Germline trimming cut 1 base from V and 5 bases from J; bases unmatched to any gene: 2. The CDR3 extends over 15 amino acids. The germline CDR1 and CDR2 sequences are SGHTA and FQGNSA. CDR3 in amino acids: CASSLVGTGTGELFF. The CDR3 coding sequence is TGTGCCAGCAGCTTAGTTGGGACAGGGACCGGGGAGCTGTTTTTT.

J is TRBJ1-1 and V is TRBV19; 8 nucleotides match TRBD1. V lost 7 bases, J lost 2 bases, and 6 bases stayed unmatched. The CDR3 has 14 residues. Looked up from germline, CDR1 is LNHDA and CDR2 is SQIVND (reference sequence). The CDR3 loop reads CASTTGGENTEAFF. CDR3 nucleotide sequence: TGTGCCAGTACTACAGGGGGGGAAAACACTGAAGCTTTCTTT.